What follows is one TCR beta chain and its context. Its antigen is currently unknown. CD8 cells classed as naive were CD45RO-negative and positively selected for CCR7, excluding terminally differentiated effector memory CD45RA+ cells. This entry belongs to a study of shared clonotypes between healthy human individuals. General study findings and limits: Generation probability values for non-shared clonotypes were lower than those for clonotypes shared by all four donors.

This table comes from immunoSEQ multiplex PCR, and its TCRdb copy is limited to in-frame clones, with some not included. The sample has about 2 million clones, about 95% seen once. Germline CDR1 is SGHRS and CDR2 is YFSETQ. The CDR3 has 13 amino acids. Trimming stripped 1 base from V and 6 bases from J, with 10 bases between. The specimen was naive CD8+ T cells sorted from blood. V usage is TRBV5-1 and J usage is TRBJ1-1; no clear D. The TCR originated in a man aged 18 to 30 in good health. The CDR3 region is CASSLKGGPEAFF. For the CDR3, the DNA is TGCGCCAGCAGCTTGAAGGGAGGGCCTGAAGCTTTCTTT.